The clone carrying this T cell receptor beta chain was seen once. The data were obtained in a study of blood T cell repertoires in COVID-19. Study in general: COVID-19 samples, acute and convalescent, were from the United States, Italy and Spain.

Germline V gives CDR1 SGHDT, CDR2 YYEEEE. This CDR3 is built from 15 residues. The V and J ends lost 4 bases and 4 bases respectively, with 15 bases between them. Authors' analysis steps: The authors estimated nucleated cell counts from reference gene primer amplification. Measured with immunoSEQ multiplex PCR; TCRdb has only the in-frame clones, and not every one. The V and J calls and clone size are taken from that table; D and trimming were inferred from the DNA. The top ten hold roughly 5.3% of the sample, which has 99,000 or so clones, about 89% seen once. The TCR sequence derives from a human donor in a cohort sampled during active COVID-19. The chain recombines TRBV5-6 with TRBJ2-1, with D possibly being TRBD2 (6 bases). Sequenced: peripheral blood. In DNA form, the CDR3 reads TGTGCCAGCAGCCGACGGAATAGCGGTTACAATGAGCAGTTCTTC. It codes for CASSRRNSGYNEQFF.